This is a list of T cell receptor beta chains from one sample in a study of cytomegalovirus exposure and HLA in healthy donors. Method: immunoSEQ multiplex PCR; TCRdb's copy keeps in-frame clones and lacks some. The sample table sets out 220,000 or so clones. Sequenced input: PBMCs. The receptors originated from a girl aged 2 to 9 in good health and CMV-seropositive. The CDR3 runs from the conserved cysteine through the conserved F or W. The D gene is left open where the match is weak.

j_call,v_call,d_call,cdr3_nt,cdr3_aa
TRBJ2-3,TRBV28,-,TGTGCCAGCAGTTCCGGGTTAACCTACGGGCAGTATTTT,CASSSGLTYGQYF
TRBJ2-7,TRBV28,TRBD1,TGTGCCAGCAGCCCACAGGGGGGACTCCCTTTTACCTACGAGCAGTACTTC,CASSPQGGLPFTYEQYF
TRBJ2-5,TRBV28,-,TGTGCCAGCAGTTTTTGGGGGGGCAGGGGAGAGACCCAGTACTTC,CASSFWGGRGETQYF
TRBJ2-1,TRBV7-9,TRBD1,TGTGCCAGCAGCACCACGGACAGGGGGCTAGGGCAGTTCTTC,CASSTTDRGLGQFF
TRBJ1-4,TRBV10-3,-,TGTGCCATCAGTGAGTCTAAGGGGCGGGGTGAAAAACTGTTTTTT,CAISESKGRGEKLFF
TRBJ1-2,TRBV7-6,TRBD1,TGTGCCAGCAGCTTAGGCGGACAGGGGGCTCAAGGTGGCTACACCTTC,CASSLGGQGAQGGYTF
TRBJ1-2,TRBV5-4,-,TGTGCCAGCAGCCCCCCAAACGGGGGGGCGAGTGGCTACACCTTC,CASSPPNGGASGYTF
TRBJ1-1,TRBV5-6,-,TGTGCCAGCAGCTTGGGGGTCAGGGGATCTAACACTGAAGCTTTCTTT,CASSLGVRGSNTEAFF
TRBJ2-7,TRBV29-1,-,TGCAGCGTTCCCGCGGAAACCTACGAGCAGTACTTC,CSVPAETYEQYF
TRBJ2-2,TRBV5-1,-,TGCGCCAGCAGCTTGGAGAGGACAGAAACCGGGGAGCTGTTTTTT,CASSLERTETGELFF
TRBJ2-7,TRBV10-1,TRBD1,TGCGCCAGCAGTCGACAGGGAGACGAGCAGTACTTC,CASSRQGDEQYF
TRBJ2-1,TRBV27,TRBD2,TGTGCCAGCCAGTTAATACTAGCGGGACCCAGCTCCTACAATGAGCAGTTCTTC,CASQLILAGPSSYNEQFF
TRBJ2-7,TRBV5-5,-,TGTGCCAGCAGCTTAGATTCGGGGAACTACGAGCAGTACTTC,CASSLDSGNYEQYF
TRBJ2-5,TRBV10-2,TRBD2,TGCGCCAGCAGAGAGACTAGCGCCAAAGAGTACTTC,CASRETSAKEYF
TRBJ2-1,TRBV6-5,-,TGTGCCAGCATGACAGGTGGCCGATACAATGAGCAGTTCTTC,CASMTGGRYNEQFF
TRBJ2-2,TRBV30,-,TGTGCCTGGAGTGTCCTAGACAGGAACACCGGGGAGCTGTTTTTT,CAWSVLDRNTGELFF
TRBJ2-5,TRBV5-1,-,TGCGCCAGCAGCTCTCAGACTAGTGCGGAGACCCAGTACTTC,CASSSQTSAETQYF
TRBJ2-3,TRBV5-1,TRBD2,TGCGCCAGCAGCCCGGGACTAGCGAGCACAGATACGCAGTATTTT,CASSPGLASTDTQYF
TRBJ2-7,TRBV4-1,-,TGCGCCAGCAGCCAACGGGCGGTCGGGGGGCCCTACGAGCAGTACTTC,CASSQRAVGGPYEQYF
TRBJ1-1,TRBV7-9,TRBD1,TGTGCCAGCAGCCCCTGGACAGGGGGCGCGGAAGCTTTCTTT,CASSPWTGGAEAFF
TRBJ2-7,TRBV5-8,-,TGTGCCAGCAAGAACAGTTACGAGCAGTACTTC,CASKNSYEQYF
TRBJ1-4,TRBV7-9,-,TGTGCCAGCAGCTTAGGGGGGGGCAGTGAAAAACTGTTTTTT,CASSLGGGSEKLFF
TRBJ2-7,TRBV30,TRBD1,TGTGCCTGGAGCTTGGGACAGGGAAGCTACGAGCAGTACTTC,CAWSLGQGSYEQYF
TRBJ1-1,TRBV18,-,TGTGCCAGCTCACCATTAAACGGGAACACTGAAGCTTTCTTT,CASSPLNGNTEAFF
TRBJ1-1,TRBV7-9,-,TGTGCCAGCAGCTTGACCGGGACAACGAACACTGAAGCTTTCTTT,CASSLTGTTNTEAFF
TRBJ1-1,TRBV5-1,-,TGCGCCAGCAGCCAGGTGGGACTTTCTGGGACTGAAGCTTTCTTT,CASSQVGLSGTEAFF
TRBJ2-1,TRBV11-3,-,TGTGCCAGCAGCTCGGGGGTGGGTGAGCAGTTCTTC,CASSSGVGEQFF
TRBJ1-1,TRBV28,-,TGTGCCAGCAGTGAAACGGACACTGAAGCTTTCTTT,CASSETDTEAFF
TRBJ2-1,TRBV29-1,-,TGCAGCGCCTCGGTCGGGGGTAACAATGAGCAGTTCTTC,CSASVGGNNEQFF
TRBJ2-5,TRBV5-1,-,TGCGCCAGCAGCTTGGCCGCGAGGGGGTTGGAGACCCAGTACTTC,CASSLAARGLETQYF
TRBJ2-7,TRBV15,TRBD2,TGTGCCACCAGCAGAACGATGCTAGCGGGAGGGCGCAACGAGCAGTACTTC,CATSRTMLAGGRNEQYF
TRBJ2-3,TRBV7-3,TRBD2,TGTGCCAGCAGCTCGGGACTAGTCTCAGATACGCAGTATTTT,CASSSGLVSDTQYF
TRBJ2-7,TRBV5-1,-,TGCGCCAGCAGGATTGGGGCCGCGATTATATACGAGCAGTACTTC,CASRIGAAIIYEQYF
TRBJ2-3,TRBV4-1,TRBD2,TGCGCCAGCAGCCAAGAGGGCCAGACTAGCGGGAGGGCCCCAGATACGCAGTATTTT,CASSQEGQTSGRAPDTQYF
TRBJ2-3,TRBV25-1,-,TGTGCCAGCAGTGAATACACGGGCAGGGCTTTGGGAGATACGCAGTATTTT,CASSEYTGRALGDTQYF
TRBJ2-3,TRBV6-1,TRBD1,TGTGCCAGCAGTGTGACAGGGACAGATACGCAGTATTTT,CASSVTGTDTQYF
TRBJ2-7,TRBV14,-,TGTGCCAGCAGCCAAGGCGTAGAGCAGTACTTC,CASSQGVEQYF
TRBJ2-7,TRBV28,TRBD2,TGTGCCAGCAGTTGGGACTACCGAGTAAAAGAGCAGTACTTC,CASSWDYRVKEQYF
TRBJ1-4,TRBV5-6,-,TGTGCCAGCAGCCTCGATGGGGGGCGGGGGTCTGCAACTAATGAAAAACTGTTTTTT,CASSLDGGRGSATNEKLFF
TRBJ2-3,TRBV9,TRBD2,TGTGCCAGCAGTCCCGGGACTAGCGGGAGGGCCCCAGCGGATACGCAGTATTTT,CASSPGTSGRAPADTQYF